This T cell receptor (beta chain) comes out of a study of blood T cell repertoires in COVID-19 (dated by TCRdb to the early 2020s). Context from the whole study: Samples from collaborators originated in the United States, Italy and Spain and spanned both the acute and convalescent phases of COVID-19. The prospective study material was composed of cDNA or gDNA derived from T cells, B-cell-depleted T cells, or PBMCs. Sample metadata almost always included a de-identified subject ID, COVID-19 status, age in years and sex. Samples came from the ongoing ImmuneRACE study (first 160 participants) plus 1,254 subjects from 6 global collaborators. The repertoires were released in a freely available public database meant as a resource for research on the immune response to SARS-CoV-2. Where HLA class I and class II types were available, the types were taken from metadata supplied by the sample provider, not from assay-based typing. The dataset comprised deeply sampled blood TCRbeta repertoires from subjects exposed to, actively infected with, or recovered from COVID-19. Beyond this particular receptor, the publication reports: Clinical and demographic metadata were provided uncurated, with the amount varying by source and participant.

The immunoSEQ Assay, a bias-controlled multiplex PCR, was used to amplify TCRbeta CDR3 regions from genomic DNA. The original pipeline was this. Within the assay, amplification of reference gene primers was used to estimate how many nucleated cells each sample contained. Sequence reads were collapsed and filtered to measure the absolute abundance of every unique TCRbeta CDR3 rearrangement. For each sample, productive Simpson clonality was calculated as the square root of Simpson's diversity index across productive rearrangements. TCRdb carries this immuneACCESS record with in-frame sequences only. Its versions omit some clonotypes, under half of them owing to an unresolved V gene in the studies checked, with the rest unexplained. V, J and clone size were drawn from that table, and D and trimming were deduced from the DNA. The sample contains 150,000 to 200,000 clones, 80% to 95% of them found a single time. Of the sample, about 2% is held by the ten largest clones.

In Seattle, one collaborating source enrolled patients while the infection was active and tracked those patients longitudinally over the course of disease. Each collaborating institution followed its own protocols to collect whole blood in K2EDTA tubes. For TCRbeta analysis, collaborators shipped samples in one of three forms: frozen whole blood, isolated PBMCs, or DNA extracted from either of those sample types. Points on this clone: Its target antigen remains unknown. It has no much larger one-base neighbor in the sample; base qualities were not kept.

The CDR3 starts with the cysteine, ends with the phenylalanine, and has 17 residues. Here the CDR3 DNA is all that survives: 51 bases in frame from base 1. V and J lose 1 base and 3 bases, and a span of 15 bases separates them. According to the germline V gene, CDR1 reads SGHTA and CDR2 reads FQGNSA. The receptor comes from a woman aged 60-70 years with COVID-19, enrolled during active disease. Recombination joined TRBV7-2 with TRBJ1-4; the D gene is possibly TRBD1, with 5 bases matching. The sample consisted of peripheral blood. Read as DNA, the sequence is TGTGCCAGCAGCTTAGGGGGTCGGGGGACTTCTAATGAAAAACTGTTTTTT. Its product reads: CASSLGGRGTSNEKLFF. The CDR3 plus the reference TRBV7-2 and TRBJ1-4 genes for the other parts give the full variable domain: GAGVSQSPSNKVTEKGKDVELRCDPISGHTALYWYRQSLGQGLEFLIYFQGNSAPDKSGLPSDRFSAERTGGSVSTLTIQRTQQEDSAVYLCASSLGGRGTSNEKLFFGSGTQLSVL.